Listed below are T cell receptor beta chains from one sample, sequenced in a study of T cell changes during pregnancy in multiple sclerosis. The data were produced by immunoSEQ multiplex PCR, yet TCRdb's version contains in-frame clones alone and is incomplete. The repertoire holds some 60,000 clones, with approximately 90% as singletons. The sequencing here drew on CD4+ T cells from peripheral blood mononuclear cells, taken in the first trimester of pregnancy. These receptors were taken from a female donor with multiple sclerosis, enrolled in a pregnancy study. Each CDR3 is given with its conserved first and last residue. Each record gives: J gene, D gene, clone size, V gene, CDR3 DNA, CDR3 protein. The D gene is left open where the match is weak. Clone size is shown for a subset of rows, as once, few, many or a class of expanded clone.

J: TRBJ1-2
D: -
size: -
V: TRBV7-2
DNA: TGTGCCAGCAGCTTAGGTCAAAACAGGCAGGTCTATGGCTACACCTTC
CDR3: CASSLGQNRQVYGYTF

J: TRBJ2-1
D: TRBD1
size: once
V: TRBV19
DNA: TGTGCCAGTAGTATACGGAACAGGGGGAGGCAGTTCTTC
CDR3: CASSIRNRGRQFF

J: TRBJ2-3
D: TRBD2
size: once
V: TRBV28
DNA: TGTGCCAGCACCACGGGACTAGCGGGGGGCACCGCAATGGAGCAGTATTTT
CDR3: CASTTGLAGGTAMEQYF

J: TRBJ2-1
D: TRBD1
size: -
V: TRBV6-6
DNA: TGTGCCAGCAGTTACACGACAGGGGTCAATGAGCAGTTCTTC
CDR3: CASSYTTGVNEQFF

J: TRBJ1-5
D: -
size: -
V: TRBV4-3
DNA: TGCGCCAGCAGCCAAGTTCGAGGGTCAATGAATCAGCCCCAGCATTTT
CDR3: CASSQVRGSMNQPQHF

J: TRBJ1-2
D: TRBD1
size: -
V: TRBV5-5
DNA: TGTGCCAGCAGCTTGAAGGGGGCGCCTGGCTACACCTTC
CDR3: CASSLKGAPGYTF

J: TRBJ1-2
D: -
size: once
V: TRBV4-3
DNA: TGCGCCAGCAGCCAAGATCCAGGGGCTAACTATGGCTACACCTTC
CDR3: CASSQDPGANYGYTF

J: TRBJ2-3
D: TRBD2
size: -
V: TRBV5-1
DNA: TGCGCCAGCAGCTTTGAGCTGCGGGGGGCCGAAGATACGCAGTATTTT
CDR3: CASSFELRGAEDTQYF

J: TRBJ2-1
D: -
size: -
V: TRBV7-2
DNA: TGTGCCAGCAGCTTAGGGCTCTACAATGAGCAGTTCTTC
CDR3: CASSLGLYNEQFF

J: TRBJ1-5
D: -
size: once
V: TRBV5-3
DNA: TGTGCCAGAAGCTTTGACCGGGACACCGATGAATATAGCAATCAGCCCCAGCATTTT
CDR3: CARSFDRDTDEYSNQPQHF

J: TRBJ2-7
D: -
size: -
V: TRBV9
DNA: TGTGCCAGCAGCGTAGCCGGGGGTGGTTACGAGCAGTACTTC
CDR3: CASSVAGGGYEQYF

J: TRBJ1-1
D: -
size: -
V: TRBV6-5
DNA: TGTGCCAGCAGCTGGCGTGGGGCCGGAACTGAAGCTTTCTTT
CDR3: CASSWRGAGTEAFF

J: TRBJ1-5
D: TRBD1
size: -
V: TRBV7-7
DNA: TGTGCTAGCCCTAGACAGGGGAAATGGCCCCAGCATTTT
CDR3: CASPRQGKWPQHF

J: TRBJ2-1
D: -
size: -
V: TRBV6-1
DNA: TGTGCCAGCAGTGAAACAGGGAGGGCGCAGTTCTTC
CDR3: CASSETGRAQFF

J: TRBJ1-1
D: TRBD1
size: -
V: TRBV14
DNA: TGTGCCAGCAGCCCAAGCGGGCGGGACAGTCGTCTGATGAACACTGAAGCTTTCTTT
CDR3: CASSPSGRDSRLMNTEAFF

J: TRBJ1-1
D: TRBD1
size: -
V: TRBV7-2
DNA: TGTGCCAGCAGCCTAGTACAGGGGGTGGGGAACACTGAAGCTTTCTTT
CDR3: CASSLVQGVGNTEAFF

J: TRBJ1-6
D: TRBD1
size: -
V: TRBV6-5
DNA: TGTGCCAGCAGGGGACAGGGGGTTAATTCACCCCTCCACTTT
CDR3: CASRGQGVNSPLHF

J: TRBJ1-2
D: -
size: -
V: TRBV7-2
DNA: TGTGCCAGCAGCTTAGACCGGTTTTATGGCTACACCTTC
CDR3: CASSLDRFYGYTF

J: TRBJ1-1
D: TRBD1
size: -
V: TRBV6-4
DNA: TGTGCCAGCAGTGCTGGACAGGCCACTGAAGCTTTCTTT
CDR3: CASSAGQATEAFF

J: TRBJ1-5
D: -
size: -
V: TRBV6-4
DNA: TGTGCCAGCAGGGCAGGGCAGGGTGGTCAGCCCCAGCATTTT
CDR3: CASRAGQGGQPQHF

J: TRBJ1-5
D: -
size: -
V: TRBV21-1
DNA: TGTGCCAGCAGCAAAGGAGTCAGGGATAGCAATCAGCCCCAGCATTTT
CDR3: CASSKGVRDSNQPQHF

J: TRBJ2-5
D: TRBD2
size: once
V: TRBV7-3
DNA: TGTGCCAGCAGCTCAGCGGGGGCTGATAAAGAGACCCAGTACTTC
CDR3: CASSSAGADKETQYF

J: TRBJ1-6
D: TRBD1
size: -
V: TRBV19
DNA: TGTGCCAGTAGCGTAGGGGACAGAGTTTCTCCCCTCCACTTT
CDR3: CASSVGDRVSPLHF

J: TRBJ2-1
D: TRBD2
size: -
V: TRBV15
DNA: TGTGCCACCAGCACGAGACTAGCGGTGAATGAGCAGTTCTTC
CDR3: CATSTRLAVNEQFF

J: TRBJ2-5
D: TRBD1
size: -
V: TRBV7-2
DNA: TGTGCCAGCAGCTACCCCGGGACAGGGATTAAGGAGACCCAGTACTTC
CDR3: CASSYPGTGIKETQYF

J: TRBJ1-5
D: TRBD1
size: -
V: TRBV5-6
DNA: TGTGCCAGCAGCTTGAGGGACAGACTTGGATGGGCTCAGCCCCAGCATTTT
CDR3: CASSLRDRLGWAQPQHF

J: TRBJ2-3
D: -
size: -
V: TRBV11-1
DNA: TGTGCCAGCAGCCTTCAAGGGGGAACAGATACGCAGTATTTT
CDR3: CASSLQGGTDTQYF

J: TRBJ1-4
D: TRBD1
size: -
V: TRBV6-5
DNA: TGTGCCAGCAGTTATGGACAGGGGGCGCGAAGTGAAAAACTGTTTTTT
CDR3: CASSYGQGARSEKLFF

J: TRBJ2-3
D: -
size: -
V: TRBV25-1
DNA: TGTGCCAGCAGCCCAAGTAGGGGTTTCGGCACAGATACGCAGTATTTT
CDR3: CASSPSRGFGTDTQYF

J: TRBJ2-3
D: TRBD2
size: -
V: TRBV19
DNA: TGTGCCAGTAGTAAGGCCGGACTAGCGGGGGGTCGGGATACGCAGTATTTT
CDR3: CASSKAGLAGGRDTQYF

J: TRBJ1-1
D: TRBD1
size: -
V: TRBV7-2
DNA: TGTGCCAGCAGCCCCCGGACAGGGCCTGAAGCTTTCTTT
CDR3: CASSPRTGPEAFF

J: TRBJ1-4
D: -
size: once
V: TRBV5-1
DNA: TGCGCCAGCAGCTTGGCTGGCACCGCAACTAATGAAAAACTGTTTTTT
CDR3: CASSLAGTATNEKLFF

J: TRBJ2-1
D: -
size: -
V: TRBV9
DNA: TGTGCCAGCAGCGTAGAGGGTATCGGGGGGCAGTTCTTC
CDR3: CASSVEGIGGQFF

J: TRBJ2-1
D: TRBD2
size: -
V: TRBV9
DNA: TGTGCCAGCAGCGTAGGGCCTAGCGGGAGTCACAATGAGCAGTTCTTC
CDR3: CASSVGPSGSHNEQFF

J: TRBJ1-2
D: -
size: -
V: TRBV7-6
DNA: TGTGCCAGCAGCCCCTCTTCGGCTCGAGGAGGCTACACCTTC
CDR3: CASSPSSARGGYTF

J: TRBJ1-5
D: TRBD1
size: -
V: TRBV19
DNA: TGTGCCAGTAGTATAGGAGGGACAGGGAATCAGCCCCAGCATTTT
CDR3: CASSIGGTGNQPQHF

J: TRBJ2-3
D: TRBD2
size: -
V: TRBV9
DNA: TGTGCCAGCAGCGTAGGATCTAGCGGGGGGCCCCTCACAGATACGCAGTATTTT
CDR3: CASSVGSSGGPLTDTQYF

J: TRBJ2-7
D: TRBD2
size: -
V: TRBV18
DNA: TGTGCCAGCTCGTCAGGGACTAGCGGAACCCGATACGAGCAGTACTTC
CDR3: CASSSGTSGTRYEQYF

J: TRBJ1-2
D: -
size: -
V: TRBV7-8
DNA: TGTGCCAGCAGCGGTGCTGCGGGCTCCCTGTTTAGTGGCTACACCTTC
CDR3: CASSGAAGSLFSGYTF

J: TRBJ2-7
D: -
size: -
V: TRBV6-4
DNA: TGTGCCAGCAGCCTCCCCGGGGGACCCTACGAGCAGTACTTC
CDR3: CASSLPGGPYEQYF

J: TRBJ1-6
D: -
size: -
V: TRBV28
DNA: TGTGCCAGCAGGCACGGTGTCATGTCCTATAATTCACCCCTCCACTTT
CDR3: CASRHGVMSYNSPLHF

J: TRBJ2-7
D: -
size: -
V: TRBV29-1
DNA: TGCAGCGTTGGGGGCTGGGCTTACGAGCAGTACTTC
CDR3: CSVGGWAYEQYF

J: TRBJ1-2
D: TRBD1
size: -
V: TRBV18
DNA: TGTGCCAGCTCCCAAGAGACAGGGGGCGGCTATGGCTACACCTTC
CDR3: CASSQETGGGYGYTF

J: TRBJ1-3
D: -
size: few
V: TRBV2
DNA: TGTGCCAGCAGTCCTAGGGGACAAGTGTCCGGAAACACCATATATTTT
CDR3: CASSPRGQVSGNTIYF